These T cell receptor beta chains were read from a single sample in a study of cytomegalovirus exposure and HLA in healthy donors. Data came from immunoSEQ multiplex PCR; TCRdb stores just in-frame clones and leaves some out. The sample yields 100,000 to 150,000 clones, 60% to 80% seen once. Sequencing was done on a sample of PBMCs. These receptors originate from a female donor in good health and CMV-seronegative. Both conserved end residues are trimmed from each CDR3. A clone size is listed for some rows: how often the clone was seen (once, few, many), or a class if it is expanded.

>TRBV4-3|.
ASSPKVPSGRENTGELF
>TRBV7-9|.
ASSGRTHTDTQY
>TRBV5-8|.
ASSPGGTDTQY
>TRBV4-2|.
ASSPQGADTQY
>TRBV29-1|.
SVEGRRVGLAGVLPYEQY
>TRBV2|.
ASSSTSGIDTQY
>TRBV5-5|.
ASSFSRTDEKLF
>TRBV28|few
ASSSGGGYT
>TRBV19|.
ASSIDPGRQNTEAF
>TRBV5-4|.
ASSPDRDQPQH
>TRBV4-2|.
ASSQDGLAGGQETQY
>TRBV4-2|.
ASTENPSGTTGELF
>TRBV23-1|once
ASSQPLGTGGANEQY
>TRBV7-8|.
ASSAGQGVTLS
>TRBV10-3|.
AITGPTGNGYT
>TRBV2|.
ASSEGTPGGGYT
>TRBV5-1|once
ASSPLPTRGDTQY
>TRBV28|few
ASFTTGDSNQPQH
>TRBV5-1|.
ASMLLAGGPSTGELF
>TRBV27|.
ASSFLDPGLSYEQY
>TRBV27|.
ASSIAQGPGRPGELF
>TRBV29-1|.
SVGGPRDRGPTDTQY
>TRBV28|.
ASRFRLADTQY
>TRBV5-1|.
ASSPTLASYEQY
>TRBV7-9|.
ASSFDRGGTTDTQY
>TRBV2|.
ASRASGRAVYEQY
>TRBV4-3|once
ASSQAGNTDTQY
>TRBV25-1|.
ASSDSMWVLRGTDTQY
>TRBV18|.
ASSPDLAGAVEQY
>TRBV6-1|.
AGSWDRGGEQY
>TRBV27|few
ASSLFTWETQY
>TRBV5-6|.
ASRTQGARETQY
>TRBV28|few
ASGTRGFTYEQY
>TRBV9|.
ASSVAAQRSYEQY
>TRBV4-1|.
ASSQATATNEKLF
>TRBV6-5|.
ASRNSGPAEQY
>TRBV19|.
ASKTGTRNTEAF
>TRBV28|once
ASSSPGGTNYGYT
>TRBV5-1|once
ASSLGTGEVQY
>TRBV4-2|.
ASSQATGGNQPQH
>TRBV10-3|.
ATRQEKMNTEAF
>TRBV7-2|.
ASSSWTSGSTDTQY
>TRBV27|.
ASSGVGATQY
>TRBV7-9|.
ASSLGGTGSGNTIY
>TRBV4-2|once
ASSLERVGSGANVLT
>TRBV4-1|few
ASSQVGTGEDEAF
>TRBV4-2|.
ASSHRTGSSYEQY
>TRBV19|.
ASTRTSFSGNTIY
>TRBV18|.
ASSPGTGRNTEAF
>TRBV11-1|.
ASSSRPVEETQY
>TRBV7-9|.
ASSPHREGQPQH
>TRBV9|.
ASSVGGVLSSGNTIY
>TRBV7-9|few
ASSLVGTSNEQF